This is a list of T cell receptor beta chains from one sample in a study of blood T cell repertoires in COVID-19. Method: immunoSEQ multiplex PCR; TCRdb's copy keeps in-frame clones and lacks some. The sample lists 250,000 to 350,000 clones, around 85% seen once, with roughly 2.5% in the top ten. The sample was PBMCs or T cells enriched from blood (not recorded which). These receptors all stem from a woman between 50 and 59 years old who had recovered from COVID-19. CDR3s include the opening cysteine and the closing phenylalanine or tryptophan. A D gene is named only where the DNA matches it firmly. Some rows have no size entry. The others give once, few or many, or a class for an expanded clone.

J,size,V,D,CDR3,DNA
TRBJ1-4,.,TRBV7-2,.,CASSLSRATNEKLFF,TGTGCCAGCAGCTTAAGCAGGGCAACTAATGAAAAACTGTTTTTT
TRBJ2-1,once,TRBV30,TRBD2,CAWSPGLASNEQFF,TGTGCCTGGAGTCCAGGACTAGCGAGTAATGAGCAGTTCTTC
TRBJ2-7,once,TRBV29-1,.,CSVGSTYEQYF,TGCAGCGTTGGAAGCACCTACGAGCAGTACTTC
TRBJ1-1,.,TRBV12-3/TRBV12-4,TRBD1,CASSQGARFKAFF,TGTGCCAGCAGCCAGGGGGCGCGGTTTAAGGCTTTCTTT
TRBJ2-2,.,TRBV2,TRBD1,CASSELSGGGGELFF,TGTGCCAGCAGTGAGCTCTCAGGGGGCGGCGGGGAGCTGTTTTTT
TRBJ2-7,.,TRBV5-4,TRBD2,CASSPRLAGTEQYF,TGTGCCAGCAGCCCGAGGCTAGCGGGGACCGAGCAGTACTTC
TRBJ1-2,few,TRBV19,TRBD1,CASTETGAHYGYTF,TGTGCCAGTACGGAAACAGGGGCGCACTATGGCTACACCTTC
TRBJ2-7,.,TRBV6-5,.,CASSYPTGGTLYEQYF,TGTGCCAGCAGTTACCCCACCGGAGGGACCCTGTACGAGCAGTACTTC
TRBJ2-7,.,TRBV28,.,CASRRRQGDSSYEQYF,TGTGCCAGCAGAAGGAGGCAAGGGGACTCGTCCTACGAGCAGTACTTC
TRBJ2-7,.,TRBV7-2,.,CASSLVFQGGKYEQYF,TGTGCCAGCAGCTTAGTGTTCCAGGGCGGCAAGTACGAGCAGTACTTC
TRBJ1-1,few,TRBV19,TRBD1,CASSNRGRTEAFF,TGTGCCAGTAGTAACAGGGGTCGGACTGAAGCTTTCTTT
TRBJ2-6,.,TRBV10-2,.,CATSPGSGANVLTF,TGCGCCACCTCCCCGGGTTCTGGGGCCAACGTCCTGACTTTC
TRBJ1-1,.,TRBV12-3/TRBV12-4,TRBD1,CASSAGGTEAFF,TGTGCCAGCAGCGCAGGGGGCACTGAAGCTTTCTTT
TRBJ2-4,.,TRBV18,TRBD1,CASSSGQAEPIAKNIQYF,TGTGCCAGCTCATCCGGACAGGCCGAACCTATAGCCAAAAACATTCAGTACTTC
TRBJ2-7,.,TRBV5-1,TRBD2,CASSLASGSMDEQYF,TGCGCCAGCAGCCTCGCTAGCGGGAGTATGGACGAGCAGTACTTC
TRBJ1-1,.,TRBV7-8,TRBD1,CASSPTTGTGEWGEAFF,TGTGCCAGCAGCCCCACAACCGGGACAGGGGAATGGGGTGAAGCTTTCTTT
TRBJ2-3,once,TRBV30,.,CAWSKLRRATDTQYF,TGTGCCTGGAGTAAACTCCGCAGGGCCACAGATACGCAGTATTTT
TRBJ2-2,.,TRBV9,TRBD1,CASSVGLVPGTGGNWELFF,TGTGCCAGCAGCGTAGGGCTAGTTCCCGGGACAGGGGGCAACTGGGAGCTGTTTTTT